This TCR beta chain was identified in a study of radiotherapy plus CTLA-4 blockade in lung cancer. On the study more broadly: An objective response was seen in 18% of patients, and disease control in just over 30%. Study conclusions and caveats: The best predictor of response was reported to be early blood T cell clone dynamics, with interferon-beta. Clones of tumor-derived TCRs expanded in blood after radiotherapy plus ipilimumab.

Participants had chemo-refractory metastatic non-small-cell lung cancer and were treated with focal radiation plus ipilimumab CTLA-4 blockade. Data came from immunoSEQ multiplex PCR; TCRdb stores just in-frame clones and leaves some out. The sample lists around 80,000 clones, 80% to 85% seen once, with 0.75% to 1% in the top ten. A single count supports this clone. Its cognate antigen is unknown. The specimen comprised peripheral blood, sampled from a patient treated with radiotherapy plus ipilimumab. This sequence originates from a human donor with non-small cell lung cancer who had stable disease on radiotherapy plus ipilimumab.

The CDR3 nucleotides are TGTGCCAGCAGTTCCGGAGAGAACACTGAAGCTTTCTTT. It yields the protein CASSSGENTEAFF. V and J are TRBV2 and TRBJ1-1; unclear D gene. This CDR3 is built from 13 residues. The germline V gene encodes CDR1 SNHLY and CDR2 FYNNEI. Trimming removed 5 bases at V and 1 base at J, with 8 bases between.